Listed below are T cell receptor beta chains from one sample, sequenced in a study of cytomegalovirus exposure and HLA in healthy donors. Here immunoSEQ multiplex PCR was the method, and the copy in TCRdb shows in-frame clones only, minus some. The repertoire consists of approximately 120,000 clones, with approximately 80% occurring once and the leading ten covering around 3.9%. Sample: PBMCs. All receptors derive from a man aged 35-49 years in good health and CMV-seronegative. Both conserved end residues are part of each CDR3. D genes are given only for firm matches. Clone size is given for some rows only: seen once, a few or many times, or a class if the clone is expanded.

d_call,j_call,v_call,clone_size,cdr3_nt,cdr3_aa
TRBD2,TRBJ2-1,TRBV6-4,-,TGTGCCAGCAGTGACTCGATTCGGGGGGGCAATGATGAGCAGTTCTTC,CASSDSIRGGNDEQFF
TRBD1,TRBJ1-1,TRBV18,-,TGTGCCAGCTCACCAGGCCGGACAGGTACTAACACTGAAGCTTTCTTT,CASSPGRTGTNTEAFF
-,TRBJ2-5,TRBV6-1,-,TGTGCCAGCACGGTGACTATGCAAGAGACCCAGTACTTC,CASTVTMQETQYF
TRBD1,TRBJ1-2,TRBV11-2,-,TGTGCCAGCAGCTTACCTCCGGGACAGTCTATCTCGGACTATGGCTACACCTTC,CASSLPPGQSISDYGYTF
-,TRBJ1-5,TRBV27,-,TGTGCCAGCAGTCCGTACAATCAGCCCCAGCATTTT,CASSPYNQPQHF
TRBD2,TRBJ2-1,TRBV6-5,few,TGTGCCAGCAGGCAGACTAGCGGTGAGCAGTTCTTC,CASRQTSGEQFF
-,TRBJ1-1,TRBV7-9,-,TGTGCCACCGAGGATGCCCCCCAATTCGCTGAAGCTTTCTTT,CATEDAPQFAEAFF
-,TRBJ2-5,TRBV7-3,-,TGTGCCAGCAGCTTAGGCAAGACCCAGTACTTC,CASSLGKTQYF
-,TRBJ1-1,TRBV7-3,-,TGTGCCAGCAGCTTAGGGGGGGGTAGTACTGAAGCTTTCTTT,CASSLGGGSTEAFF
-,TRBJ2-7,TRBV7-9,-,TGTGCCAGCAGCTCGTCGGAGGCGGGCCCGCCAACCTACGAGCAGTACTTC,CASSSSEAGPPTYEQYF
-,TRBJ1-1,TRBV7-6,-,TGTGCCAGCAGCTTAGCCGAGTTGAACACTGAAGCTTTCTTT,CASSLAELNTEAFF
-,TRBJ1-4,TRBV28,few,-,CASSILGTGSEKLFF
TRBD2,TRBJ2-3,TRBV4-3,-,TGCGCCAGCAGCCAGCTAGCGGAGAGCACAGATACGCAGTATTTT,CASSQLAESTDTQYF
TRBD1,TRBJ1-1,TRBV19,-,TGTGCCAGTAGTATCGACAGGGGCGCTGAAGCTTTCTTT,CASSIDRGAEAFF
TRBD2,TRBJ2-3,TRBV6-4,once,TGTGCCAGCACCCCTAGCGGGGGGACCACAGATACGCAGTATTTT,CASTPSGGTTDTQYF
-,TRBJ1-5,TRBV21-1,-,TGTGCCAGCAGGGCAGGGGAAAGCAATCAGCCCCAGCATTTT,CASRAGESNQPQHF
-,TRBJ1-1,TRBV6-1,-,TGTGCCAGCAGTGATAGGGGAGGTGTTAACACTGAAGCTTTCTTT,CASSDRGGVNTEAFF